At least ten counts were recorded for the clone carrying this TCR beta chain. This entry is derived from a study of human T cells and chemical hapten exposure. Across the study: TCR yields per sample varied mostly from small pooled library volume differences.

Sample time point: healthy volunteer bleed at 6 weeks. It was from unfractionated whole blood that total RNA was extracted. A single record per CDR3 protein comes from TCRdb applying MiXCR to the RACE reads. The sample comprises 65,000 to 95,000 distinct CDR3 sequences, about 9.2% of which are singletons, and about 1.8% rests with the top ten. Sequenced sample: whole blood. This TCR derives from a female donor in good health. Some clones in this sample may be carry-over from other donors' samples.

The CDR3 here is CASSYSIGSGYGYTF. CDR3 in DNA: TGTGCCAGCAGTTACTCGATTGGGTCAGGCTATGGCTACACCTTC. The rearrangement joins TRBV6-5 to TRBJ1-2; D remains unclear. This CDR3 is 15 amino acids long. The germline CDR1 and CDR2 sequences are MNHEY and SVGAGI. The V end lost 0 bases, the J end lost 4 bases, and 12 bases lay between the germline ends.